The source of this T cell receptor beta chain is a study of blood T cell repertoires in COVID-19. Background on the study: Collection of acute and convalescent COVID-19 samples took place in the United States, Italy and Spain. PBMCs, B-cell-depleted T cells, or T cells provided the cDNA or gDNA that made up the material.

In the original analysis: How many nucleated cells were present was estimated from reference gene primer amplification. Measured with immunoSEQ multiplex PCR; TCRdb has only the in-frame clones, and not every one. V and J calls and clone size are copied from that table; D and trimming were computed from the DNA. This table has about 270,000 clones, less than 90% appearing once. During active infection, Seattle patients enrolled and were then monitored through disease. The CDR3 runs to 14 residues. Germline V gene sequence: CDR1 SGHRS, CDR2 YFSETQ. Trimming stripped 2 bases from V and 3 bases from J, with 11 bases between.

The source of this sequence is a woman in her seventies with COVID-19, enrolled during active disease. Sequencing was done on a sample of peripheral blood. This sequence joins TRBV5-1 and TRBJ2-5; D may be TRBD1 (5 bases). The CDR3 spells CASSFLQVEETQYF. The DNA for the CDR3 is TGCGCCAGCAGCTTTTTACAGGTCGAAGAGACCCAGTACTTC.